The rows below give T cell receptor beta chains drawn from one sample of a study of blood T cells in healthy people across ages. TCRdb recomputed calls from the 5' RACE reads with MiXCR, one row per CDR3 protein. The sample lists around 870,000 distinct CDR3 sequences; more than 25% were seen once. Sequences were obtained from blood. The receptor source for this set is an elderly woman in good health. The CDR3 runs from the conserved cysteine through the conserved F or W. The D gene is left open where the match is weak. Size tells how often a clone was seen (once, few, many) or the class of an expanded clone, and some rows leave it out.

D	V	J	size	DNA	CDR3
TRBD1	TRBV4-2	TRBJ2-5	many	TGTGCCAGCAGCCGAGTCCGATCAGGGGGCGCGGGAGAGACCCAGTACTTC	CASSRVRSGGAGETQYF
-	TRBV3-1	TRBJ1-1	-	TGTGCCAGCAGCCAAGATGAGGGAACGTCGGCGCTGGGGAACACTGAAGCTTTCTTT	CASSQDEGTSALGNTEAFF
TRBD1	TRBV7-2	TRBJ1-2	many	TGTGCCAGCAGCGGCCCGGGACAGGGGGCGGGTGGCTACACCTTC	CASSGPGQGAGGYTF
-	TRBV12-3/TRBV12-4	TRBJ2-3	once	TGTGCCAGCAGTTTTGCGGGACTCTTCACAGATACGCAGTATTTT	CASSFAGLFTDTQYF
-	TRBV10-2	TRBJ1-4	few	TGCGCCAGCAGTGAGATCCGGGTCGGGACTAATGAAAAACTGTTTTTT	CASSEIRVGTNEKLFF
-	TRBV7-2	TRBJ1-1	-	TGTGCCAGCAGCTCTTCCCGGGGGAAAGCTTTCTTT	CASSSSRGKAFF
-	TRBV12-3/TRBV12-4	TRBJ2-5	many	TGTGCCAGCAGTTTGGAGGGGGCTAGGTTGTGGGAGACCCAGTACTTC	CASSLEGARLWETQYF
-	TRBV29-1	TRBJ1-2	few	TGCAGCGTTGTTTTCCCTAACTATGGCTACACCTTC	CSVVFPNYGYTF
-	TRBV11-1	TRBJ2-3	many	TGTGCCAGCAGCCCTCCGGGCGCAGATACGCAGTATTTT	CASSPPGADTQYF
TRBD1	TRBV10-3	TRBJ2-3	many	TGTGCCATCAGTGACTTACAGGGGGCTAGTACAGATACGCAGTATTTT	CAISDLQGASTDTQYF
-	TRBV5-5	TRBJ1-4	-	TGTGCCAGCAGCGGTAGTAATGAAAAACTGTTTTTT	CASSGSNEKLFF
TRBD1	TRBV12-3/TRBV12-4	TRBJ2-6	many	TGTGCCAGCAGTCGGACAGGGGGACGGGCTGGGGCCAACGTCCTGACTTTC	CASSRTGGRAGANVLTF
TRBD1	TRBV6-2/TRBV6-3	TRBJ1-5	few	TGTGCTTGCATGCCGACAGGGAATCAGCCCCAGCATTTT	CACMPTGNQPQHF
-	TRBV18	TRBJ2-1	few	TGTGCCAGCTCACCGACTAGTCCCAATGAGCAGTTCTTC	CASSPTSPNEQFF
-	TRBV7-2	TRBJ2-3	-	TGTGCCAGCAGCTTGGCCGGGGGTTCAATTGTTTCAGATACGCAGTATTTT	CASSLAGGSIVSDTQYF
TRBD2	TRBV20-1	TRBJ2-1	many	TGCAGTGCTAGCGATGGACTAGCGGTCAATGAGCAGTTCTTC	CSASDGLAVNEQFF
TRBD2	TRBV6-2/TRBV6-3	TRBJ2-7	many	TGTGCCAGCAGACCAACTAGCGGGAGAGGCTCCTACGAGCAGTACTTC	CASRPTSGRGSYEQYF
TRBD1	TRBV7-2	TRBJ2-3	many	TGTGCCAGCAGCTTAGACGGGACAGGGGCCTCTAGCACAGATACGCAGTATTTT	CASSLDGTGASSTDTQYF
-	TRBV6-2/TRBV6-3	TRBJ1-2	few	TGTGCCAGCAGTGAGGGGGACTATGGCTACACCTTC	CASSEGDYGYTF
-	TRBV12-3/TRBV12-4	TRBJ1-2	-	TGTGCCAGCAGTTTAGGGGACGGGGCTAACTATGGCTACACCTTC	CASSLGDGANYGYTF
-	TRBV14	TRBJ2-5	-	TGTGCCAGCAGCCCCGAGGAGGGGAGGAGGGAGACCCAGTACTTC	CASSPEEGRRETQYF
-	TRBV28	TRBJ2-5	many	TGTGCCAGCCGGGGGCAGGGAATGGGTGAGACCCAGTACTTC	CASRGQGMGETQYF
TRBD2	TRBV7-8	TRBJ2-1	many	TGTGCCAGCAGCATCGCTAGCGGGGGGGCCACTGAGCAGTTCTTC	CASSIASGGATEQFF
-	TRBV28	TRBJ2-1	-	TGTGCCAGCAGCTCCGGGTTCGGGGTTTCCTACAATGAGCAGTTCTTC	CASSSGFGVSYNEQFF
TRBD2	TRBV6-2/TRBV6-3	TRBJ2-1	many	TGTGCCAGCAGCTATCGGACTAGCGGGACTACCTACAATGAGCAGTTCTTC	CASSYRTSGTTYNEQFF
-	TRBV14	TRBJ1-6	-	TGTGCCAGCAGCCGAGTCGACACTTCACCCCTCCACTTT	CASSRVDTSPLHF
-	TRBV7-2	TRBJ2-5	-	TGTGCCAGCAGCATAGACACGGAGACCCAGTACTTC	CASSIDTETQYF
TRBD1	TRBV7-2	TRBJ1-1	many	TGTGCCAGCAGCCCGGGACAGGGGGCTCGAACTTTCTTT	CASSPGQGARTFF
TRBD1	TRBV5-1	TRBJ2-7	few	TGCGCCAGCAGCCCCAACCCCGGGACAGGGGGCAACGAGCAGTACTTC	CASSPNPGTGGNEQYF
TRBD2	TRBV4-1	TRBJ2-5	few	TGCGCCAGCAGCCAAGACCCCCCCGGGACTATACAAGAGACCCAGTACTTC	CASSQDPPGTIQETQYF
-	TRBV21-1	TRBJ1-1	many	TGTGCCAGCAGCCGGACAGGGGCGGTCGCTGAAGCTTTCTTT	CASSRTGAVAEAFF
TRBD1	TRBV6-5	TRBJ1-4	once	TGTGCCAGCAGAGGACAGGGAGGGGAAAAACTGTTTTTT	CASRGQGGEKLFF
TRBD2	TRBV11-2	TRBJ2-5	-	TGTGCCACCACCTCCGGACTAGCGGAAGAGACCCAGTACTTC	CATTSGLAEETQYF
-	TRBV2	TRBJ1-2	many	TGTGCCAGCAGTCGTTCAGAATATGGCTACACCTTC	CASSRSEYGYTF
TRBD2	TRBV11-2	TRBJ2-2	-	TGTGCCAGCAGCTTAGTTTCACTAGCGAAATCCGGGGAGCTGTTTTTT	CASSLVSLAKSGELFF